This TCR beta chain was captured by sequencing in a study of shared clonotypes between healthy human individuals. The CDR3 is made up of 15 amino acids. Trimming shortened V by 7 bases and J by 0 bases, and 13 bases separated the two germline ends. Per germline, CDR1 LNHDA and CDR2 SQIVND (reference sequence). Profiled with immunoSEQ multiplex PCR; TCRdb holds only in-frame clones, not every one. The profile shows over a million clones, under 80% of them singletons. The TCR was taken from a man younger than 35 in good health. This rearrangement joins TRBV19 to TRBJ1-3; unclear D gene. Material for sequencing was memory CD4+ T cells sorted from blood. Subset: CD45RA-negative fraction. CDR3 loop: CASKPTVRSGNTIYF. CDR3 DNA sequence: TGTGCCAGTAAACCCACAGTGCGCTCTGGAAACACCATATATTTT.